The 31 T cell receptor beta chains given below trace back to one sample, sequenced in a study of PD-1 blockade in classical Hodgkin lymphoma. Exposure to brentuximab vedotin varied, and each patient had relapsed following autologous stem cell transplantation. Profiled with immunoSEQ multiplex PCR; TCRdb holds only in-frame clones, not every one. The table lists roughly 25,000 clones, roughly 86% of them singletons, with 11% in the top ten. Sequencing was performed on peripheral blood mononuclear cells (PBMCs), taken before the second cycle of nivolumab. These receptors all stem from a human donor with classical Hodgkin lymphoma.

The rearrangement links TRBV5-1 to TRBJ2-7; 8 nucleotides agree with TRBD1. CDR3 length equals 14 residues. Germline CDR1 and CDR2: SGHRS and YFSETQ. Trimming cost V 5 bases and J 2 bases; bases outside gene matches: 6. The CDR3 sequence is CASSRTGPTYEQYF. The CDR3 DNA is TGCGCCAGCAGTAGGACAGGGCCCACCTACGAGCAGTACTTC.

The chain carries TRBV4-1 and TRBJ2-3, with D uncertain. Trimming took 0 bases from V and 6 from J, leaving 13 bases between them. Looked up from germline, CDR1 is MGHRA and CDR2 is YSYEKL. This CDR3 has 15 residues. CDR3 residues: CASSQEHKDRDTQYF. CDR3 DNA sequence: TGCGCCAGCAGCCAAGAACACAAAGACCGGGATACGCAGTATTTT.

V gene TRBV7-2 combines with J gene TRBJ2-5; 7 bases are shared with TRBD1. This CDR3 has 14 amino acids. The junction had 2 bases not matched to a gene; V was cut back by 0 bases and J by 4 bases. Germline V gives CDR1 SGHTA, CDR2 FQGNSA. The CDR3 DNA reads TGTGCCAGCAGCTTAGCGACAGGGCGAGAGACCCAGTACTTC. This sequence encodes CASSLATGRETQYF.

V and J are TRBV5-1 and TRBJ1-4; 8 nucleotides agree with TRBD1. There are 14 residues in the CDR3. V shed 3 bases and J 8 bases; nucleotides not matched to a gene: 6. Germline loops: CDR1 SGHRS, CDR2 YFSETQ. CDR3 residues: CASSWQGAGEKLFF. As DNA, the CDR3 is TGCGCCAGCAGCTGGCAGGGGGCAGGCGAAAAACTGTTTTTT.

V usage is TRBV28 and J usage is TRBJ1-5; D is perhaps TRBD1 (6 bases). This CDR3 is built from 16 residues. Germline lookup yields CDR1 MDHEN and CDR2 SYDVKM. Trimming left V 1 base short and J 1 base short, with 11 bases between. CDR3 loop: CASSLSGDGSNQPQHF. CDR3 DNA sequence: TGTGCCAGCAGTTTATCAGGGGACGGGAGCAATCAGCCCCAGCATTTT.

The chain recombines TRBV7-9 with TRBJ2-2; 7 bases are a match to TRBD1. The ends lost 5 bases at V and 1 base at J; junction bases unmatched: 1. The CDR3 has 14 amino acids. Germline V CDR1 and CDR2: SEHNR, FQNEAQ (reference sequence). The CDR3 bases are TGTGCCAGCAGCAGGACAGGGAACACCGGGGAGCTGTTTTTT. This codes for CASSRTGNTGELFF.

V is TRBV27 and J is TRBJ2-5, with 15 nucleotides matching TRBD2. CDR1 MNHEY and CDR2 SMNVEV come from the germline V gene (reference sequence). This CDR3 is 17 amino acids long. V lost 5 bases, J lost 7 bases, and 11 bases stayed unmatched. CDR3 region: CASSLTGLAGGPTTQYF. CDR3 in DNA: TGTGCCAGCAGTCTTACGGGACTAGCGGGGGGCCCCACGACCCAGTACTTC.

This clone appeared once. This chain joins TRBV7-9 and TRBJ1-5, with 7 positions matching TRBD1. The CDR3 runs to 13 residues. In germline, CDR1 is SEHNR, CDR2 FQNEAQ (reference sequence). V trimming: 5 bases; J trimming: 7 bases; junction bases outside the gene matches: 5. CDR3 amino acids: CASSKQTGQPQHF. The CDR3 DNA follows: TGTGCCAGCAGCAAGCAGACAGGGCAGCCCCAGCATTTT. Full variable domain (missing parts from reference TRBV7-9 and TRBJ1-5): DTGVSQNPRHKITKRGQNVTFRCDPISEHNRLYWYRQTLGQGPEFLTYFQNEAQLEKSRLLSDRFSAERPKGSFSTLEIQRTEQGDSAMYLCASSKQTGQPQHFGDGTRLSIL.

The DNA of the CDR3 is TGTGCCAGCACCGGGGCCGGGGGCGAAAAACTGTTTTTT. Its protein is CASTGAGGEKLFF. The chain uses TRBV6-4 and TRBJ1-4; D perhaps matches TRBD1 (6 bases). Trimming took 7 bases from V and 8 from J, leaving 14 bases between them. Germline V CDR1 and CDR2: MRHNA, SNTAGT. This CDR3 has 13 amino acids.

The chain has TRBV7-2 and TRBJ2-5; 10 positions match TRBD2. CDR3 size: 14 residues. J was trimmed by 6 bases and V by 1 base; bases with no gene match: 2. Germline lookup yields CDR1 SGHTA and CDR2 FQGNSA. In nucleotides, the CDR3 is TGTGCCAGCAGCTTAGTAGCGGGGGGCCAGACCCAGTACTTC. Protein product: CASSLVAGGQTQYF.

This clone was picked up a small number of times. V is TRBV30 and J is TRBJ1-5; D is unclear. The CDR3 runs to 14 residues. The V end was cut by 1 base, the J end by 3 bases, with 10 bases between. In germline, CDR1 is GTSNPN, CDR2 SVGIG (reference sequence). In nucleotides, the CDR3 is TGTGCCTGGAGTGAGGGTTTGTTCAATCAGCCCCAGCATTTT. Amino acid sequence: CAWSEGLFNQPQHF.

This clone was seen just once. The chain joins TRBV10-3 to TRBJ1-2; no definite D call. Germline CDR1 reads ENHRY; CDR2 reads SYGVKD. The CDR3 sequence is 14 residues long. Trimming left V 4 bases short and J 3 bases short, with 12 bases between. This CDR3 reads CAISGPGQYYGYTF. CDR3 in DNA: TGTGCCATCAGTGGCCCGGGCCAGTACTATGGCTACACCTTC.

The chain joins TRBV4-2 to TRBJ1-3, with D unresolved. The CDR3 consists of 15 residues. CDR1 is LGHNA and CDR2 is YNFKEQ in the germline V gene. V shed 0 bases and J shed 0 bases, with 6 bases lying between them. The CDR3 DNA reads as TGTGCCAGCAGCCAAGATAACTTCTCTGGAAACACCATATATTTT. Its protein product is CASSQDNFSGNTIYF.

The chain uses TRBV6-5 and TRBJ1-1; D unresolved. This CDR3 region has 11 residues. Trimming shortened V by 5 bases and J by 10 bases, and 11 bases separated the two germline ends. Germline CDR1 reads MNHEY; CDR2 reads SVGAGI. The chain's CDR3 is CASSQSSGAFF. The CDR3 DNA reads as TGTGCCAGCAGTCAAAGTTCGGGAGCTTTCTTT.

The chain combines TRBV7-8 with TRBJ2-7; unclear D gene. V gave up 3 bases and J gave up 3 bases, with 9 bases separating them. The CDR3 has 13 amino acids. From germline, CDR1 is SGHVS and CDR2 FQNEAQ. CDR3 in DNA: TGTGCCAGCAGCTTCGGTAAGGACTACGAGCAGTACTTC. Encoded protein: CASSFGKDYEQYF.

This chain connects TRBV30 to TRBJ2-5, with D tentatively TRBD1 (5 bases). This CDR3 contains 14 residues. With 0 bases removed from V and 1 base from J, the gap between germline ends came to 9 bases. The V gene's germline CDR1 is GTSNPN and CDR2 SVGIG (reference sequence). The CDR3: CAWSVLDSQETQYF. CDR3 in DNA: TGTGCCTGGAGTGTACTCGACAGCCAAGAGACCCAGTACTTC.

The chain recombines TRBV19 with TRBJ2-7; D gene uncertain. The CDR3 sequence is 13 residues long. Trimming removed 1 base from V and 1 base from J, with 5 bases in between. Germline CDR1 reads LNHDA; CDR2 reads SQIVND (reference sequence). The CDR3 DNA follows: TGTGCCAGTAGTATAGCGCAATCCTACGAGCAGTACTTC. Translating gives CASSIAQSYEQYF.

In this sample, this clone turned up once. V usage is TRBV6-6 and J usage is TRBJ1-1; 7 bases are shared with TRBD1. The CDR3 totals 14 residues. Germline values: CDR1 MNHNY, CDR2 SVGAGI (reference sequence). The ends lost 2 bases at V and 1 base at J; junction bases unmatched: 1. The CDR3 spells CASSYGTENTEAFF. The CDR3 bases are TGTGCCAGCAGTTACGGGACAGAGAACACTGAAGCTTTCTTT.

The chain couples TRBV15 to TRBJ1-1, with TRBD1 as a possible D gene (6 bases). Germline V gene sequence: CDR1 LNHNV, CDR2 YYDKDF (reference sequence). The germline V and J ends were trimmed by 0 bases and 10 bases, with 12 bases remaining between them. The CDR3 consists of 13 residues. This CDR3 reads CATSRDRGGGAFF. The CDR3 DNA is TGTGCCACCAGCAGAGATCGAGGGGGGGGAGCTTTCTTT. Full variable domain (missing parts from reference TRBV15 and TRBJ1-1): DAMVIQNPRYQVTQFGKPVTLSCSQTLNHNVMYWYQQKSSQAPKLLFHYYDKDFNNEADTPDNFQSRRPNTSFCFLDIRSPGLGDTAMYLCATSRDRGGGAFFGQGTRLTVV.

This chain links TRBV5-6 with TRBJ1-2, with D possibly TRBD1 on 6 matching bases. V was trimmed by 4 bases and J by 5 bases, leaving 12 bases between them. Germline V gene lookup returns CDR1 SGHDT and CDR2 YYEEEE. This CDR3 has 13 residues. The CDR3 DNA sequence: TGTGCCAGCAGCCGAGGAGGGGGGTATGGCTACACCTTC. It yields the protein CASSRGGGYGYTF.

The chain joins TRBV28 to TRBJ1-2, with 7 bases identical to TRBD1. Trimming removed 4 bases from V and 7 bases from J; junction bases left unmatched: 0. The germline V gene has CDR1 MDHEN and CDR2 SYDVKM. This CDR3 has 11 amino acids. CDR3 nucleotide sequence: TGTGCCAGCAGTTACAGGGGTGGCTACACCTTC. Protein: CASSYRGGYTF.

This clone was counted between two and nine times. The chain links TRBV28 to TRBJ1-1, with a possible D match to TRBD1 (5 bases). The CDR3 loop spans 12 amino acids. Germline CDR1 is MDHEN and CDR2 is SYDVKM. Trimming cost V 1 base and J 11 bases, with 11 bases left between them. CDR3 nucleotide sequence: TGTGCCAGCAGTTTATCTGTCGGGGCCGCTTTCTTT. It encodes CASSLSVGAAFF.

This chain uses TRBV5-1 with TRBJ2-5; perhaps TRBD2 as D (5 bases). CDR3 length equals 14 residues. Trimming left V 0 bases short and J 4 bases short, with 10 bases between. Per germline, CDR1 SGHRS and CDR2 YFSETQ. The CDR3 coding sequence is TGCGCCAGCAGCTTGGTAACCCGGGGAGAGACCCAGTACTTC. Amino acid sequence: CASSLVTRGETQYF.

V and J are TRBV27 and TRBJ2-7, with D perhaps matching TRBD2 (6 bases). V shed 6 bases and J shed 6 bases, with 15 bases lying between them. Germline V gene data show CDR1 as MNHEY and CDR2 as SMNVEV (reference sequence). There are 13 residues in the CDR3. The CDR3 DNA sequence: TGTGCCAGCAGCCTAAACGGGGGAGGCGAGCAGTACTTC. It encodes CASSLNGGGEQYF.

Only one count was recorded for this clone. The rearrangement joins TRBV11-1 to TRBJ2-2; D gene ambiguous. From germline, CDR1 is SGHAT and CDR2 FQDESV (reference sequence). The V and J ends lost 5 bases and 5 bases respectively, with 18 bases between them. The CDR3 spans 16 residues. The CDR3 region has the DNA TGTGCCAGCAGCCCGACTCCGGAACAGAAAACCGGGGAGCTGTTTTTT. Protein sequence: CASSPTPEQKTGELFF.

The chain carries TRBV27 and TRBJ1-2; D perhaps matches TRBD1 (6 bases). Trimming stripped 6 bases from V and 8 bases from J, with 22 bases between. Germline CDR1 MNHEY, CDR2 SMNVEV (reference sequence). The CDR3 has 15 residues. CDR3 DNA sequence: TGTGCCAGCAGCCTAAATGGCGGTTTAACAGGGGGCTACACCTTC. This codes for CASSLNGGLTGGYTF.

The rearrangement joins TRBV4-1 to TRBJ2-7; D is perhaps TRBD2 (5 bases). Trimming left V 0 bases short and J 4 bases short, with 22 bases between. The CDR3 extends over 18 amino acids. In germline, CDR1 is MGHRA, CDR2 YSYEKL. CDR3 residues: CASSQEGGRTTAFYEQYF. The CDR3 DNA reads as TGCGCCAGCAGCCAAGAAGGAGGTAGGACCACAGCGTTTTACGAGCAGTACTTC.

This chain connects TRBV6-1 to TRBJ1-6; D perhaps matches TRBD1 (5 bases). CDR3 length: 15 residues. Germline V gene sequence: CDR1 MNHNS, CDR2 SASEGT. The germline V and J ends were trimmed by 7 bases and 7 bases, with 17 bases remaining between them. CDR3 in amino acids: CASTMDGGGNSPLHF. CDR3 DNA sequence: TGTGCCAGCACCATGGACGGCGGGGGAAATTCACCCCTCCACTTT.

The CDR3 nucleotides are TGTGCCAGCAGTCCACCGGGAGGGGCGGGAAACACCATATATTTT. It is translated as CASSPPGGAGNTIYF. The J gene is TRBJ1-3, the V gene TRBV6-6, with D maybe TRBD1 (5 bases). V was trimmed by 5 bases and J by 4 bases, leaving 15 bases between them. CDR3 size: 15 residues. Germline V gene sequence: CDR1 MNHNY, CDR2 SVGAGI (reference sequence).

The chain combines TRBV4-3 with TRBJ1-1; D is unresolved. Trimming pared 5 bases from V and 1 base from J, leaving 14 bases between. The CDR3 spans 15 residues. Germline CDR1 LGHNA, CDR2 YSLEER. The CDR3, as DNA: TGCGCCAGCAGCGCCTCCCGAATATGGAACACTGAAGCTTTCTTT. Translation gives CASSASRIWNTEAFF.

This chain uses TRBV10-3 with TRBJ1-5; TRBD1 is a possible D gene (5 bases). There are 13 residues in the CDR3. V was cut by 6 bases and J by 5 bases, with 11 bases left in between. CDR1 is ENHRY and CDR2 is SYGVKD in the germline V gene. The CDR3 reads CAISPGTDQPQHF. The CDR3 DNA reads TGTGCCATCAGCCCCGGGACCGATCAGCCCCAGCATTTT.